These 28 T cell receptor beta chains share one sample of origin, sequenced in a study of T cells in Graves' hyperthyroidism and ophthalmopathy. Template material for amplifying TCR beta CDR3 regions consisted of RNA transcripts. HTBI primers were employed in a first-round RT-PCR of the TCR CDR3. TCRdb independently ran MiXCR on the multiplex PCR reads; one entry per CDR3 protein. Of some 800,000 distinct CDR3 sequences in the sample, 38% were seen once. Sequenced: blood. These receptors were taken from a man aged 18 to 35 with Graves' hyperthyroidism.

This clonotype has a handful of counts. The chain has TRBV4-1 and TRBJ1-2; TRBD1 is a possible D gene (5 bases). Trimming removed 7 bases at V and 7 bases at J, with 22 bases between. Germline assignment: CDR1 MGHRA and CDR2 YSYEKL. The CDR3 is 15 residues long. CDR3 nucleotides: TGCGCCAGCAACCTTCCCGGGGCAGGGAGATCTGGCTACACCTTC. Protein product: CASNLPGAGRSGYTF.

This clonotype showed up just a few times. The chain combines TRBV29-1 with TRBJ2-5; D is perhaps TRBD2 (6 bases). There are 13 residues in the CDR3. Trimming cost V 6 bases and J 5 bases, with 16 bases left between them. Looked up from germline, CDR1 is SQVTM and CDR2 is ANQGSEA. As DNA, the CDR3 is TGCAGCGTAGGAGGGACCTCGGGGGAGACCCAGTACTTC. This gives the protein CSVGGTSGETQYF.

This rearrangement joins TRBV7-9 to TRBJ1-3, with D hard to call. This CDR3 comprises 17 residues. Trimming stripped 1 base from V and 4 bases from J, with 17 bases between. The germline V gene encodes CDR1 SEHNR and CDR2 FQNEAQ (reference sequence). Here the CDR3 reads CASSLEAGSLGGNTIYF. As DNA, the CDR3 is TGTGCCAGCAGCTTAGAAGCCGGATCCCTCGGGGGAAACACCATATATTTT.

This clonotype was detected a few times. V is TRBV7-6 and J is TRBJ2-2, with D perhaps assigned TRBD1 or TRBD2 (5 bases each). The germline V and J ends were trimmed by 5 bases and 4 bases, with 20 bases remaining between them. CDR1 and CDR2 from the germline V gene are SGHVS and FNYEAQ. This CDR3 is 17 amino acids long. The DNA of the CDR3 is TGTGCCAGCAGCATGGAGATCGGGGCCTTCGGCACCGGGGAGCTGTTTTTT. This gives the protein CASSMEIGAFGTGELFF.

About this clonotype: A read error may explain this, as a much larger clone is one base away. DNA for the CDR3: TGTGCCATCAGCCCAAACAGCGTGAACACTGAAGCTTTCTTT. Protein: CAISPNSVNTEAFF. The rearrangement joins TRBV7-6 to TRBJ1-1, with D unclear. This CDR3 spans 14 amino acids. Germline V CDR1 and CDR2: SGHVS, FNYEAQ.

CDR3 sequence (DNA): TGTGCCAGCAGCCACTGGACTAGCGCGAACACCGGGGAGCTGTTTTTT. Translation gives CASSHWTSANTGELFF. The chain joins TRBV14 to TRBJ2-2; 9 nucleotides match TRBD2. J gave up 0 bases and V 3 bases, and 2 bases lay outside the gene matches. The length of the CDR3 is 16 residues. Germline V lookup: CDR1 SGHDN, CDR2 FVKESK.

This rearrangement joins TRBV7-8 to TRBJ2-3; D unresolved. Germline V gene data show CDR1 as SGHVS and CDR2 as FQNEAQ. CDR3 length: 12 amino acids. Trimming stripped 6 bases from V and 6 bases from J, with 10 bases between. As DNA, the CDR3 is TGTGCCAGCAGAACCAGTGGGGATACGCAGTATTTT. Amino acid sequence: CASRTSGDTQYF.

V and J are TRBV6-5 and TRBJ1-3; 7 positions agree with TRBD1. This CDR3 is built from 14 residues. Germline V CDR1 and CDR2: MNHEY, SVGAGI. V lost 6 bases and J lost 2; bases outside the gene matches: 4. This CDR3 is CASSTGTAGNTIYF. The CDR3 DNA reads as TGTGCCAGCAGCACCGGGACAGCTGGAAACACCATATATTTT.

The rearrangement joins TRBV7-2 to TRBJ2-6, with 8 nucleotides matching TRBD2. Germline CDR1 is SGHTA and CDR2 is FQGNSA. The CDR3 contains 17 residues. Losses at the gene ends were 4 bases for V and 4 bases for J; bases not matched to a gene: 9. The CDR3 bases are TGTGCCAGCAGCTCGGGGGGGGGCGCGGAAGGGGCCAACGTCCTGACTTTC. It encodes CASSSGGGAEGANVLTF.

Many counts were recorded for this clonotype. J is TRBJ2-3 and V is TRBV7-2, with unresolved D. The germline V and J ends were trimmed by 5 bases and 5 bases, with 8 bases remaining between them. The CDR3 loop spans 12 amino acids. Germline CDR1 is SGHTA and CDR2 is FQGNSA. As DNA, the CDR3 is TGTGCCAGCAGCCTCCAGTTAGATACGCAGTATTTT. It specifies CASSLQLDTQYF.

This clonotype was recorded many times. The rearrangement joins TRBV19 to TRBJ2-6; D possibly corresponds to TRBD1 (5 bases). The CDR3 contains 18 residues. Germline V lookup: CDR1 LNHDA, CDR2 SQIVND (reference sequence). V lost 6 bases, J lost 1 base, and 19 bases lay in between. CDR3 residues: CASSSTGVWSSGANVLTF. The CDR3 nucleotides read TGTGCCAGTAGCTCAACAGGAGTTTGGTCTTCTGGGGCCAACGTCCTGACTTTC.

The chain combines TRBV29-1 with TRBJ1-5; D uncertain. In germline, CDR1 is SQVTM, CDR2 ANQGSEA. This CDR3 region has 13 residues. The V end lost 8 bases, the J end lost 3 bases, and 14 bases lay between the germline ends. The CDR3: CSSLSGLNQPQHF. CDR3 nucleotides: TGCAGCAGTTTGTCCGGGCTCAATCAGCCCCAGCATTTT.

This clonotype was recorded many times. The chain links TRBV20-1 to TRBJ1-1, with unresolved D. Trimming removed 0 bases from V and 7 bases from J, with 12 bases in between. The CDR3 totals 13 residues. Germline CDR1 is DFQATT and CDR2 is SNEGSKA (reference sequence). This CDR3 reads CSARDSRGSEAFF. Written as DNA, the CDR3 is TGCAGTGCTAGAGATTCCCGGGGAAGTGAAGCTTTCTTT.

This chain links TRBV11-1 with TRBJ2-5; D gene ambiguous. The ends were cut back, 1 base at V and 4 bases at J, with 13 bases in the middle. Germline lookup yields CDR1 SGHAT and CDR2 FQDESV (reference sequence). CDR3 length: 15 residues. The CDR3 coding sequence is TGTGCCAGCAGCTTAGGGCACCCCGGCGGAGAGACCCAGTACTTC. Translation: CASSLGHPGGETQYF.

This rearrangement joins TRBV7-6 to TRBJ2-5; D may match TRBD1 or TRBD2 (5 bases each). V lost 4 bases and J 5 bases, leaving 14 bases between the germline ends. This CDR3 has 14 amino acids. Germline lookup yields CDR1 SGHVS and CDR2 FNYEAQ. The CDR3, as DNA: TGTGCCAGCAGCTCCCCGGGACCTGGTGAGACCCAGTACTTC. Its protein is CASSSPGPGETQYF. The whole variable domain, filled in from reference TRBV7-6 and TRBJ2-5, reads GAGVSQSPRYKVTKRGQDVALRCDPISGHVSLYWYRQALGQGPEFLTYFNYEAQQDKSGLPNDRFSAERPEGSISTLTIQRTEQRDSAMYRCASSSPGPGETQYFGPGTRLLVL.

The chain couples TRBV9 to TRBJ1-2; 12 nucleotides align to TRBD1. The junction had 11 bases not matched to a gene; V was cut back by 4 bases and J by 4 bases. From germline, CDR1 is SGDLS and CDR2 YYNGEE. The CDR3 spans 17 residues. The CDR3, as DNA: TGTGCCAGCAGCCAAGGGGGACAGGGGGCGTCGGGCTATGGCTACACCTTC. Translation: CASSQGGQGASGYGYTF.

The chain recombines TRBV29-1 with TRBJ1-2, with 8 bases that match TRBD1. The germline V gene encodes CDR1 SQVTM and CDR2 ANQGSEA. The CDR3 totals 12 residues. The J segment lost 8 bases and the V segment lost 3 bases, leaving 5 bases of the junction unmatched. DNA of the CDR3: TGCAGCGTTGAGGGACAGGCCTACGGCTACACCTTC. It codes for CSVEGQAYGYTF.

V and J are TRBV5-1 and TRBJ2-6, with 10 bases fitting TRBD2. The CDR3 is 18 amino acids. J gave up 0 bases and V 1 base, and 4 bases lay outside the gene matches. CDR1 SGHRS and CDR2 YFSETQ come from the germline V gene. The CDR3 nucleotides are TGCGCCAGCAGCTTGCGGCTAGCGGGAGTCTCTGGGGCCAACGTCCTGACTTTC. It specifies CASSLRLAGVSGANVLTF.

The chain is built from TRBV5-1 and TRBJ2-7, with D hard to call. V gave up 0 bases and J gave up 5 bases, with 9 bases separating them. CDR3 length: 13 residues. The germline V gene has CDR1 SGHRS and CDR2 YFSETQ. DNA of the CDR3: TGCGCCAGCAGCTTGGGGTGGGCCCACGAGCAGTACTTC. Its translation: CASSLGWAHEQYF.

The V and J genes are TRBV5-1 and TRBJ2-3, with TRBD2 matching 9 bases. The V gene end was trimmed by 4 bases and the J gene end by 5 bases; junction bases not matched to a gene: 5. This CDR3 region has 14 residues. CDR1 and CDR2 (germline): SGHRS, YFSETQ. The CDR3 nucleotides are TGCGCCAGCAGCCCTGTAGCGGGAGTAGATACGCAGTATTTT. Protein: CASSPVAGVDTQYF.

V and J are TRBV7-9 and TRBJ1-1, with 10 bases lining up with TRBD1. The CDR3 loop spans 17 amino acids. Germline lookup yields CDR1 SEHNR and CDR2 FQNEAQ (reference sequence). The V and J ends lost 3 bases and 7 bases, in that order; junction bases with no gene match: 14. The CDR3 here is CASSFTRDRGRRGEAFF. CDR3 nucleotides: TGTGCCAGCAGCTTCACCCGGGACAGGGGACGGCGGGGTGAAGCTTTCTTT.

This clonotype occurred a few times. J is TRBJ1-1 and V is TRBV5-1, with D unresolved. Trimming removed 1 base at V and 0 bases at J, with 7 bases between. This CDR3 is 14 amino acids long. CDR1 and CDR2 (germline): SGHRS, YFSETQ. CDR3 nucleotides: TGCGCCAGCAGCTTGACACAGATGAACACTGAAGCTTTCTTT. Translated, it gives CASSLTQMNTEAFF.

This clonotype was observed many times. One end of the junction is discordant with germline, which a read error may explain. The CDR3, as DNA: TGCAGCGTTCAAAATGAAAAGCTGTTTTTT. Protein product: CSVQNEKLFF. The chain is built from TRBV29-1 and TRBJ1-4; unclear D gene. This CDR3 contains 10 residues. CDR1 and CDR2 from the germline V gene are SQVTM and ANQGSEA.

This clonotype was detected only a few times. The chain joins TRBV12-3 or TRBV12-4 to TRBJ2-5, with D perhaps TRBD1 (6 bases). Trimming shortened V by 7 bases and J by 5 bases, and 14 bases separated the two germline ends. CDR3 length: 13 amino acids. This CDR3 is CASTRDNWETQYF. The CDR3 DNA follows: TGTGCCAGCACCAGGGACAATTGGGAGACCCAGTACTTC.

Comment on this clonotype: The junction departs from germline at one end; a sequencing error may be responsible. The chain has TRBV7-6 and TRBJ2-7; TRBD2 agrees at 15 bases. The CDR3 covers 20 residues. The V gene's germline CDR1 is SGHVS and CDR2 FNYEAQ. The CDR3 DNA follows: TGCGCCAGCAGCCAGGACCCGGTGGGACTAGCGGGAGGTAGGACTTACGAGCAGTACTTC. It is translated as CASSQDPVGLAGGRTYEQYF.

With regard to this clonotype: This may be a read error, as it is one base from a much larger clone. The chain links TRBV7-9 to TRBJ2-5; a possible D gene is TRBD1 (6 bases). The CDR3 contains 13 residues. CDR1 and CDR2 from the germline V gene are SEHNR and FQNEAQ (reference sequence). The CDR3 DNA reads as TGTGCCGGCAGCTCCGACAGGAAAGAGACCCAGTACTTC. It codes for CAGSSDRKETQYF.

The chain carries TRBV2 and TRBJ2-2; D tentatively reads TRBD1 or TRBD2 (5 bases each). Trimming pared 6 bases from V and 4 bases from J, leaving 15 bases between. The CDR3 extends over 15 amino acids. The germline V gene encodes CDR1 SNHLY and CDR2 FYNNEI. CDR3 amino acids: CASSVAGASTGELFF. The CDR3 nucleotides read TGTGCCAGCAGCGTAGCCGGGGCCAGCACCGGGGAGCTGTTTTTT.

This clonotype appeared many times. The CDR3 loop is CASSAPPVSEAFF. Written as DNA, the CDR3 is TGTGCCAGCAGTGCCCCTCCGGTATCAGAAGCTTTCTTT. V usage is TRBV25-1 and J usage is TRBJ1-1; unclear D gene. The germline gives CDR1 MGHDK, CDR2 SYGVNS. The CDR3 extends over 13 amino acids. V lost 4 bases, J lost 8 bases, and 14 bases lay in between.